Following are 21 T cell receptor beta chains from one sample sequenced in a study of vaccination and CD4 T cells after COVID-19. Cultured CD4+ T-cell DNA underwent Oncomine TCR Beta short-read sequencing. TCRdb independently ran MiXCR on the PCR reads; one entry per CDR3 protein. The sample holds approximately 12,000 distinct CDR3 sequences, around 49% seen once. Treatment here: approximately nine-day PBMC culture with coronavirus spike peptide pools or control peptides (ViraFEST assay). Their target antigens are unknown. Sequencing input: CD4+ T cells from blood, cultured in vitro. The receptors were gathered from a human donor who had recovered from COVID-19.

The sample holds one count of this clonotype. This chain uses TRBV7-9 with TRBJ2-3; D may be TRBD2 (6 bases). CDR3 length: 16 residues. Germline-derived CDR1 and CDR2 are SEHNR and FQNEAQ (reference sequence). The V and J ends lost 5 bases and 5 bases respectively, with 20 bases between them. The DNA of the CDR3 is TGTGCCAGCAGCCCCCATCGAACGGGAGAGGGAGATACGCAGTATTTT. It codes for CASSPHRTGEGDTQYF.

This rearrangement joins TRBV6-1 to TRBJ2-3, with TRBD2 matching 11 bases. The CDR3 is 16 amino acids. Germline CDR1 MNHNS, CDR2 SASEGT. V shed 6 bases and J 6 bases; nucleotides not matched to a gene: 11. CDR3 DNA sequence: TGTGCCAGCAGAACAATGTTAGCGGGAGGGCGTGATACGCAGTATTTT. It codes for CASRTMLAGGRDTQYF.

This clonotype was seen a few times. The rearrangement uses TRBV7-2 and TRBJ1-5; unclear D gene. The CDR3 loop spans 15 amino acids. V gave up 5 bases and J gave up 7 bases, with 18 bases separating them. Germline V lookup: CDR1 SGHTA, CDR2 FQGNSA. The CDR3 DNA reads as TGTGCCAGCAGCCCCGCCCCCGGATCGGGACAGCCCCAGCATTTT. The encoded protein is CASSPAPGSGQPQHF.

The rearrangement joins TRBV6-2 or TRBV6-3 to TRBJ1-5; D unresolved. The CDR3 loop spans 13 amino acids. From germline, CDR1 is MNHEY and CDR2 SVGEGT. V was cut by 5 bases and J by 16 bases, with 21 bases left in between. The CDR3 bases are TGTGCCAGCAGTCGTCGTTCGGGCCCCCCTTTCCATTTT. The encoded protein is CASSRRSGPPFHF.

The V and J genes are TRBV27 and TRBJ2-2; D is perhaps TRBD1 (6 bases). V lost 1 base to trimming and J lost 4 bases, with 10 bases between them. The germline gives CDR1 MNHEY, CDR2 SMNVEV (reference sequence). This CDR3 has 15 amino acids. This CDR3 is CASSLLAGVTGELFF. CDR3 DNA sequence: TGTGCCAGCAGTTTATTGGCAGGGGTCACCGGGGAGCTGTTTTTT.

The V call is TRBV6-1, the J call TRBJ1-5; D is unresolved. The CDR3 length is 15 residues. In germline, CDR1 is MNHNS, CDR2 SASEGT. V was shortened by 2 bases and J by 0 bases, with 8 bases between the two germline ends. The CDR3 region is CASSEPRYSNQPQHF. CDR3 in DNA: TGTGCCAGCAGTGAACCCCGTTATAGCAATCAGCCCCAGCATTTT.

This clonotype has a handful of counts. V is TRBV20-1 and J is TRBJ2-7; 9 bases map to TRBD2. J gave up 3 bases and V 2 bases, and 2 bases lay outside the gene matches. Germline CDR1 and CDR2: DFQATT and SNEGSKA (reference sequence). The CDR3 has 13 amino acids. CDR3 nucleotides: TGCAGTGCTAGAAGACTAGCGGACTACGAGCAGTACTTC. This codes for CSARRLADYEQYF.

V usage is TRBV2 and J usage is TRBJ2-7, with 7 bases that match TRBD1. The CDR3 runs 12 residues. Germline CDR1 and CDR2: SNHLY and FYNNEI. With 8 bases clipped from V and 4 bases from J, the junction kept 5 bases outside the gene matches. The CDR3 DNA is TGTGCCAGCGGGGACAGAATATACGAGCAGTACTTC. Protein: CASGDRIYEQYF.

This sequence joins TRBV3-1 and TRBJ2-3; D is perhaps TRBD1 or TRBD2 (5 bases each). V lost 2 bases, J lost 4 bases, and 7 bases lay in between. Germline assignment: CDR1 LGHDT and CDR2 YNNKEL (reference sequence). The CDR3 extends over 13 amino acids. CDR3 region: CASSQRGADTQYF. The CDR3 DNA follows: TGTGCCAGCAGCCAACGAGGGGCAGATACGCAGTATTTT.

This clonotype was seen only a few times. The genes are TRBV7-9 and TRBJ1-2, with D uncertain. Trimming stripped 5 bases from V and 4 bases from J, with 11 bases between. Germline V gene sequence: CDR1 SEHNR, CDR2 FQNEAQ (reference sequence). This CDR3 is 13 amino acids long. The CDR3 sequence is CASSPDGPYGYTF. Written as DNA, the CDR3 is TGTGCCAGCAGCCCTGATGGCCCCTATGGCTACACCTTC. The complete variable domain, with remaining parts taken from reference TRBV7-9 and TRBJ1-2, reads DTGVSQNPRHKITKRGQNVTFRCDPISEHNRLYWYRQTLGQGPEFLTYFQNEAQLEKSRLLSDRFSAERPKGSFSTLEIQRTEQGDSAMYLCASSPDGPYGYTFGSGTRLTVV.

This sequence joins TRBV6-1 and TRBJ2-7; 9 bases line up with TRBD1. CDR1 and CDR2 from the germline V gene are MNHNS and SASEGT. The trim removed 5 bases at V and 5 bases at J, leaving 13 bases unmatched. The CDR3 has 16 amino acids. CDR3 bases: TGTGCCAGCAGTCGAAACCGGGACAGGGTAGCAAACGAGCAGTACTTC. Protein: CASSRNRDRVANEQYF.

The chain links TRBV20-1 to TRBJ2-7; 8 bases map to TRBD2. Unmatched junction bases numbered 5, after V lost 2 bases and J lost 2 bases. The CDR3 has 14 residues. The germline gives CDR1 DFQATT, CDR2 SNEGSKA (reference sequence). The DNA of the CDR3 is TGCAGTGCTAGATTGCGGGAGGTCACCTACGAGCAGTACTTC. Translated, it gives CSARLREVTYEQYF.

The chain is built from TRBV6-2 or TRBV6-3 and TRBJ2-7, with TRBD2 identical over 9 bases. Per germline, CDR1 MNHEY and CDR2 SVGEGT. V shed 2 bases and J 3 bases; nucleotides not matched to a gene: 14. CDR3 length: 18 amino acids. The CDR3 nucleotides read TGTGCCAGCAGTTACGTTTCGGGTTTAGCGGGGGAACTCTACGAGCAGTACTTC. Protein: CASSYVSGLAGELYEQYF.

V usage is TRBV20-1 and J usage is TRBJ2-5; TRBD2 matches at 7 bases. The junction had 10 bases not matched to a gene; V was cut back by 1 base and J by 2 bases. This CDR3 is 16 amino acids long. The germline CDR1 and CDR2 sequences are DFQATT and SNEGSKA (reference sequence). The CDR3 sequence: CSARGLLAPRQETQYF. The CDR3 DNA follows: TGCAGTGCTAGAGGCTTACTAGCGCCGCGGCAAGAGACCCAGTACTTC.

The chain couples TRBV11-2 to TRBJ1-2; 10 nucleotides agree with TRBD1. Germline V gene lookup returns CDR1 SGHAT and CDR2 FQNNGV. CDR3 length equals 16 residues. Trimming took 4 bases from V and 2 from J; bases not matched to a gene: 7. CDR3 DNA sequence: TGTGCCAGCAGCTCCTTGACAGGGGGCGGGAACTATGGCTACACCTTC. This codes for CASSSLTGGGNYGYTF.

In nucleotides, the CDR3 is TGTGCCAGCAGTACTTTGAGGAACACTGAAGCTTTCTTT. It yields the protein CASSTLRNTEAFF. The chain links TRBV6-1 to TRBJ1-1; D remains ambiguous. The germline gives CDR1 MNHNS, CDR2 SASEGT. The CDR3 consists of 13 residues. Trimming stripped 5 bases from V and 1 base from J, with 8 bases between.

This clonotype was found a few times. This chain joins TRBV6-5 and TRBJ2-4, with TRBD2 matching 9 bases. Unmatched junction bases numbered 7, after V lost 4 bases and J lost 6 bases. CDR1 is MNHEY and CDR2 is SVGAGI in the germline V gene. The CDR3 length is 15 residues. The CDR3 is CASSSASSGGNIQYF. The CDR3 region has the DNA TGTGCCAGCAGTTCAGCGAGTAGCGGGGGAAACATTCAGTACTTC.

This sequence joins TRBV7-2 and TRBJ2-7; D is possibly TRBD2 (6 bases). Trimming took 4 bases from V and 1 from J, leaving 11 bases between them. CDR3 size: 14 residues. Per the germline V gene, CDR1 is SGHTA and CDR2 is FQGNSA. Here the CDR3 reads CASSSMAGSYEQYF. The CDR3 region has the DNA TGTGCCAGCAGCTCCATGGCGGGGTCCTACGAGCAGTACTTC.

This clonotype has a handful of counts. The rearrangement uses TRBV18 and TRBJ2-5; D gene uncertain. Germline V gives CDR1 KGHSH, CDR2 LQKENI. The V and J ends lost 3 bases and 1 base respectively, with 12 bases between them. The CDR3 has 15 residues. The CDR3 spells CASSPGGRVQETQYF. CDR3 bases: TGTGCCAGCTCACCGGGTGGTCGAGTCCAAGAGACCCAGTACTTC.

This rearrangement joins TRBV20-1 to TRBJ2-3; 13 bases agree with TRBD2. The CDR3 runs 14 residues. The V gene end was trimmed by 6 bases and the J gene end by 4 bases; junction bases not matched to a gene: 4. The germline V gene encodes CDR1 DFQATT and CDR2 SNEGSKA (reference sequence). CDR3 bases: TGCAGTGCCAGGACTAGCGGGGGCGCAGATACGCAGTATTTT. This sequence encodes CSARTSGGADTQYF.

The chain links TRBV15 to TRBJ2-1; 15 bases agree with TRBD2. CDR1 LNHNV and CDR2 YYDKDF come from the germline V gene (reference sequence). The V gene end was trimmed by 4 bases and the J gene end by 2 bases; junction bases not matched to a gene: 9. The CDR3 extends over 19 amino acids. CDR3 DNA sequence: TGTGCCACCAGCAACGGAGGGACTAGCGGGAGGTCCCCCTACAATGAGCAGTTCTTC. This encodes CATSNGGTSGRSPYNEQFF.